This T cell receptor beta chain was found in a study of breast tumors, draining lymph nodes, adjacent tissues. Breast cancer patients provided tissue from their axillary draining lymph nodes. TCRdb re-derived calls from the multiplex PCR reads in MiXCR, one entry per CDR3 protein. The sample lists approximately 150,000 distinct CDR3 sequences, 30% to 35% occurring once. This CDR3 comprises 16 residues. Trimming cost V 5 bases and J 7 bases; bases outside gene matches: 10. The germline V gene encodes CDR1 MNHEY and CDR2 SMNVEV (reference sequence). This clonotype was counted at least ten times. Its matching antigen is unknown. Findings of the study overall: Findings are consistent with lymph node origin and intratumoral expansion of most tumor T cells. Data only fit, rather than demonstrated, lymph node origin of most tumor T cells. Luminal-like breast cancer showed significantly higher tumor–nontumor repertoire similarity than basal-like. Tumors had less TCR diversity than lymph nodes, more than nontumor tissue.

Sample: axillary lymph node tissue. V and J are TRBV27 and TRBJ2-1; the match to TRBD2 covers 11 bases. The clonotype was recovered from a female donor with breast cancer. Some clones in this sample may be carry-over from other donors' samples. In nucleotides, the CDR3 is TGTGCCAGCAGTCTCCAGGGTAGCGGGAGGGCGAATGAGCAGTTCTTC. It yields the protein CASSLQGSGRANEQFF.